This TCR beta chain derives from a study of shared clonotypes between healthy human individuals. Sequenced by immunoSEQ multiplex PCR; TCRdb stores in-frame clones only, minus some. The repertoire consists of about 2.5 million clones, with under 95% occurring once and the leading ten covering around 0.4%. The CDR3 has 16 residues. Trimming removed 6 bases at V and 3 bases at J, with 20 bases between. The germline gives CDR1 SNHLY, CDR2 FYNNEI. What was sequenced was naive CD4+ T cells from PBMCs. Described subset: CD45RA+ positively selected. The clonotype was recovered from a man younger than 35 in good health. Some clones in this sample may be carry-over from other donors' samples. The chain is built from TRBV2 and TRBJ1-2, with D uncertain. The CDR3: CASRPRVSSGDYGYTF. DNA for the CDR3: TGTGCCAGCAGACCGAGGGTGTCATCAGGTGACTATGGCTACACCTTC.